This entry lists 6 T cell receptor beta chains sequenced from one sample in a study of blood T cell repertoires in COVID-19. Assay used: immunoSEQ multiplex PCR; TCRdb lists only in-frame clones, some missing. This sample has approximately 61,000 clones, with 75% to 85% found just once. Sequencing input: peripheral blood. The receptors derive from a human donor in a cohort sampled during active COVID-19.

The V and J genes are TRBV2 and TRBJ2-2; D possibly corresponds to TRBD1 (6 bases). This CDR3 has 13 amino acids. Germline CDR1 and CDR2: SNHLY and FYNNEI. V lost 6 bases and J 7 bases, leaving 12 bases between the germline ends. DNA of the CDR3: TGTGCCAGCAGCAAACAGGGTAGCGGGGAGCTGTTTTTT. As protein: CASSKQGSGELFF.

CDR3 sequence (DNA): TGCGCCAGCAGCTCAAGTCCCCAGGGGGTCGGTGAAAAACTGTTTTTT. This codes for CASSSSPQGVGEKLFF. The V gene is TRBV5-1, the J gene TRBJ1-4, with TRBD1 matching 7 bases. Germline CDR1 SGHRS, CDR2 YFSETQ. J gave up 7 bases and V 3 bases, and 12 bases lay outside the gene matches. The CDR3 has 16 residues. Variable domain in full (rest from reference TRBV5-1 and TRBJ1-4): KAGVTQTPRYLIKTRGQQVTLSCSPISGHRSVSWYQQTPGQGLQFLFEYFSETQRNKGNFPGRFSGRQFSNSRSEMNVSTLELGDSALYLCASSSSPQGVGEKLFFGSGTQLSVL.

The chain joins TRBV9 to TRBJ2-3; 9 bases are shared with TRBD1. The germline V gene encodes CDR1 SGDLS and CDR2 YYNGEE. This CDR3 is built from 15 residues. With 4 bases clipped from V and 4 bases from J, the junction kept 7 bases outside the gene matches. The CDR3 bases are TGTGCCAGCAGCACACAGGGGGCTAGGTCAGATACGCAGTATTTT. This sequence encodes CASSTQGARSDTQYF.

The genes are TRBV3-1 (or the pseudogene TRBV3-2) and TRBJ2-5; possibly TRBD2 for D (7 bases). This CDR3 has 15 residues. Germline-derived CDR1 and CDR2 are LGHDT and YNNKEL (reference sequence). V was clipped by 0 bases and J by 5 bases, with 13 bases between them. The CDR3, as DNA: TGTGCCAGCAGCCAAGATAGGAGGGGGGGCGAGACCCAGTACTTC. Translation gives CASSQDRRGGETQYF.

The V call is TRBV2, the J call TRBJ2-7, with 10 bases that match TRBD1. The germline V gene encodes CDR1 SNHLY and CDR2 FYNNEI. J lost 5 bases, V lost 4 bases, and 14 bases had no gene match. The CDR3 consists of 17 residues. The CDR3 nucleotides are TGTGCCAGCAGTGCAGGCTTGGGACAGGGGACCACCGACGAGCAGTACTTC. Translating it yields CASSAGLGQGTTDEQYF.

The V call is TRBV3-1 (or the pseudogene TRBV3-2), the J call TRBJ1-1; 7 nucleotides align to TRBD1. The CDR3 runs 13 residues. CDR1 is LGHDT, CDR2 YNNKEL, per germline (reference sequence). Trimming at V came to 1 base and at J to 7 bases, leaving 3 bases not matched to a gene. The CDR3 here is CASSQGAGGEAFF. CDR3 nucleotides: TGTGCCAGCAGCCAAGGGGCAGGGGGTGAAGCTTTCTTT.